Each of the 24 T cell receptor beta chains below was sequenced from the same sample in a study of blood T cell repertoires in COVID-19. The data were produced by immunoSEQ multiplex PCR, yet TCRdb's version contains in-frame clones alone and is incomplete. The sample lists 150,000 to 200,000 clones, 65% to 90% occurring once. The sample comprised peripheral blood. The source of these receptors is a man aged 55 to 69 with acute or convalescent COVID-19.

The chain has TRBV24-1 and TRBJ2-3, with D perhaps TRBD1 (6 bases). CDR1 is KGHDR and CDR2 is SFDVKD in the germline V gene. V was cut by 9 bases and J by 2 bases, with 14 bases left in between. This CDR3 has 14 residues. The CDR3 DNA follows: TGTGCCACCGGAGACAGGAGCAACACAGATACGCAGTATTTT. It translates to CATGDRSNTDTQYF.

This clone was seen a single time. The gene calls are TRBV24-1 and TRBJ2-7; 11 bases align to TRBD1. After removal of 3 bases from V and 5 bases from J, the junction contained 5 bases not matched to a gene. This CDR3 has 15 amino acids. Germline CDR1 is KGHDR and CDR2 is SFDVKD. The CDR3 bases are TGTGCCACCAGTGATCCGGGACAGGGGGACAACGAGCAGTACTTC. It codes for CATSDPGQGDNEQYF.

The CDR3 coding sequence is TGTGCCAGCAGCGTTGGACAAGTGAATGAGCAGTTCTTC. It codes for CASSVGQVNEQFF. The chain couples TRBV9 to TRBJ2-1, with a possible D match to TRBD1 (5 bases). Germline CDR1 SGDLS, CDR2 YYNGEE. This CDR3 spans 13 amino acids. Trimming took 2 bases from V and 7 from J, leaving 10 bases between them.

The chain links TRBV6-1 to TRBJ1-1; TRBD1 might be the D (5 bases). Looked up from germline, CDR1 is MNHNS and CDR2 is SASEGT. There are 14 residues in the CDR3. Trimming pared 1 base from V and 1 base from J, leaving 7 bases between. As DNA, the CDR3 is TGTGCCAGCAGTGAAGGGGGGGGGAACACTGAAGCTTTCTTT. This sequence encodes CASSEGGGNTEAFF.

The V and J genes are TRBV28 and TRBJ2-1; D uncertain. V was shortened by 8 bases and J by 5 bases, with 10 bases between the two germline ends. CDR1 is MDHEN, CDR2 SYDVKM, per germline. This CDR3 has 12 amino acids. The CDR3 region is CASAGGNNEQFF. The CDR3 nucleotides read TGTGCCAGCGCCGGCGGAAACAATGAGCAGTTCTTC.

This rearrangement joins TRBV6-5 to TRBJ2-1; the D is unclear. CDR1 and CDR2 (germline): MNHEY, SVGAGI. V dropped 7 bases and J dropped 8 bases, with 15 bases sitting between them. The CDR3 spans 13 residues. CDR3 residues: CASTSTLSYEQFF. The CDR3 nucleotides are TGTGCCAGCACCTCCACTCTCTCCTATGAGCAGTTCTTC.

The genes are TRBV28 and TRBJ2-1; D perhaps matches TRBD1 (6 bases). CDR1 and CDR2 (germline): MDHEN, SYDVKM. V was clipped by 7 bases and J by 5 bases, with 18 bases between them. This CDR3 region has 15 residues. CDR3 protein: CASTTWGPGDNEQFF. As DNA, the CDR3 is TGTGCCAGCACCACCTGGGGGCCAGGGGACAATGAGCAGTTCTTC.

The J gene is TRBJ1-5, the V gene TRBV3-1 (or the pseudogene TRBV3-2), with TRBD1 matching 8 bases. The CDR3 runs 16 residues. V lost 1 base to trimming and J lost 7 bases; unmatched junction nucleotides: 9. CDR1 and CDR2 from the germline V gene are LGHDT and YNNKEL (reference sequence). CDR3 bases: TGTGCCAGCAGCCAAGGTGGTACAGGGGGAAGACAGCCCCAGCATTTT. Protein sequence: CASSQGGTGGRQPQHF.

The chain joins TRBV5-1 to TRBJ1-1; weak D call: TRBD1 (6 bases). Trimming removed 3 bases at V and 0 bases at J, with 18 bases between. CDR3 size: 17 residues. Germline CDR1 and CDR2: SGHRS and YFSETQ. Here the CDR3 reads CASSSERAGTLNTEAFF. The CDR3 coding sequence is TGCGCCAGCAGCTCCGAACGAGCCGGGACATTGAACACTGAAGCTTTCTTT.

This clone was observed once. This sample includes further DNA sequences coding for the same CDR3. The chain is built from TRBV13 and TRBJ1-2, with D possibly being TRBD1 (6 bases). V shed 4 bases and J shed 5 bases, with 11 bases lying between them. The CDR3 is made up of 13 amino acids. Germline lookup yields CDR1 PRHDT and CDR2 FYEKMQ (reference sequence). CDR3 residues: CASSSRTAYGYTF. The CDR3, as DNA: TGTGCCAGCAGCTCCCGGACAGCTTATGGCTACACCTTC.

This chain links TRBV30 with TRBJ2-2; tentatively, D is TRBD2 (5 bases). This CDR3 contains 14 residues. Trimming stripped 4 bases from V and 7 bases from J, with 16 bases between. Germline V gene data show CDR1 as GTSNPN and CDR2 as SVGIG (reference sequence). CDR3 residues: CAWNTPSRGGELFF. CDR3 nucleotides: TGTGCCTGGAACACTCCCTCCCGGGGCGGGGAGCTGTTTTTT. The full variable domain, its missing parts supplied by reference TRBV30 and TRBJ2-2, is SQTIHQWPATLVQPVGSPLSLECTVEGTSNPNLYWYRQAAGRGLQLLFYSVGIGQISSEVPQNLSASRPQDRQFILSSKKLLLSDSGFYLCAWNTPSRGGELFFGEGSRLTVL.

The rearrangement joins TRBV5-1 to TRBJ2-2; weak D call: TRBD2 (6 bases). Germline-derived CDR1 and CDR2 are SGHRS and YFSETQ. Trimming cost V 3 bases and J 4 bases, with 13 bases left between them. This CDR3 is 15 amino acids long. CDR3 nucleotide sequence: TGCGCCAGCAGCTCATACGGGAGTACCACCGGGGAGCTGTTTTTT. Residues: CASSSYGSTTGELFF.

This chain joins TRBV9 and TRBJ1-4, with 7 positions matching TRBD1. This CDR3 is built from 13 residues. The trim removed 3 bases at V and 8 bases at J, leaving 4 bases unmatched. Germline V gene data show CDR1 as SGDLS and CDR2 as YYNGEE. CDR3 in amino acids: CASSARGQEKLFF. CDR3 DNA: TGTGCCAGCAGCGCCCGGGGACAGGAAAAACTGTTTTTT.

This chain links TRBV18 with TRBJ2-2; weak D call: TRBD1 (5 bases). V dropped 3 bases and J dropped 2 bases, with 13 bases sitting between them. Germline V gene sequence: CDR1 KGHSH, CDR2 LQKENI. This CDR3 spans 16 amino acids. The CDR3 region has the DNA TGTGCCAGCTCACCGCTAGGGGCTGGTAACACCGGGGAGCTGTTTTTT. Translated: CASSPLGAGNTGELFF.

This chain joins TRBV5-8 and TRBJ1-1; 7 bases map to TRBD1. In germline, CDR1 is SGHTS, CDR2 YDEGEE. The V gene end was trimmed by 5 bases and the J gene end by 4 bases; junction bases not matched to a gene: 8. This CDR3 has 14 residues. The CDR3, as DNA: TGTGCCAGCAGACTTAGACAGGGAGGCACTGAAGCTTTCTTT. It translates to CASRLRQGGTEAFF.

The CDR3 nucleotides read TGTGCCAGTACTCGCCTTCGGCAGGCCGGGGACACTGAAGCTTTCTTT. It encodes CASTRLRQAGDTEAFF. V gene TRBV19 combines with J gene TRBJ1-1; D remains ambiguous. In germline, CDR1 is LNHDA, CDR2 SQIVND (reference sequence). V lost 7 bases, J lost 3 bases, and 21 bases lay in between. The CDR3 length is 16 residues.

V and J are TRBV28 and TRBJ1-1; 7 bases agree with TRBD1. Per the germline V gene, CDR1 is MDHEN and CDR2 is SYDVKM. Trimming took 3 bases from V and 3 from J; bases not matched to a gene: 10. The CDR3 contains 16 residues. CDR3 in amino acids: CASSLPRQGWDTEAFF. The CDR3, as DNA: TGTGCCAGCAGTTTGCCCCGACAGGGTTGGGACACTGAAGCTTTCTTT.

A few counts support this clone. The chain has TRBV15 and TRBJ2-7; 7 bases fit TRBD2. CDR1 is LNHNV, CDR2 YYDKDF, per germline (reference sequence). This CDR3 has 14 residues. With V trimmed by 3 bases and J by 1 base, 3 bases remained unmatched. CDR3 sequence (DNA): TGTGCCACCAGCAGGGAGGGACTATCCTACGAGCAGTACTTC. Translated: CATSREGLSYEQYF.

The chain combines TRBV28 with TRBJ1-3; D uncertain. The CDR3 runs 15 residues. V was clipped by 5 bases and J by 0 bases, with 11 bases between them. Germline V CDR1 and CDR2: MDHEN, SYDVKM. CDR3 DNA: TGTGCCAGCAGTAATAGGGAGAGCTCTGGAAACACCATATATTTT. Translation: CASSNRESSGNTIYF.

This chain joins TRBV27 and TRBJ1-4; TRBD1 matches 7 bases. The CDR3 has 19 amino acids. The germline CDR1 and CDR2 sequences are MNHEY and SMNVEV (reference sequence). V shed 4 bases, J shed 0 bases, and the junction held 14 bases outside the gene matches. CDR3 loop: CASSSLRQGWAATNEKLFF. As DNA, the CDR3 is TGTGCCAGCAGTTCGCTTAGACAGGGTTGGGCGGCAACTAATGAAAAACTGTTTTTT.

The CDR3 region has the DNA TGTGCCAGCAGTTCGCTTAGAACCGGGGAGCTGTTTTTT. Translating it yields CASSSLRTGELFF. The chain employs TRBV28 and TRBJ2-2; D is uncertain. Trimming removed 4 bases at V and 5 bases at J, with 8 bases between. This CDR3 has 13 amino acids. CDR1 is MDHEN and CDR2 is SYDVKM in the germline V gene.

The chain is built from TRBV3-1 (or the pseudogene TRBV3-2) and TRBJ2-5; TRBD2 matches at 9 bases. The V gene's germline CDR1 is LGHDT and CDR2 YNNKEL (reference sequence). J gave up 5 bases and V 4 bases, and 11 bases lay outside the gene matches. The CDR3 has 16 amino acids. In nucleotides, the CDR3 is TGTGCCAGCAGCCGACGTAGCGGGAGATGGGATGAGACCCAGTACTTC. Amino acids: CASSRRSGRWDETQYF.

This chain links TRBV4-2 with TRBJ1-1; no clear D gene. CDR3 size: 11 residues. Trimming removed 2 bases at V and 8 bases at J, with 6 bases between. Germline V gene data show CDR1 as LGHNA and CDR2 as YNFKEQ. The CDR3 protein is CASSQSSEAFF. The CDR3, as DNA: TGTGCCAGCAGCCAATCCTCGGAAGCTTTCTTT.

The V call is TRBV28, the J call TRBJ1-3, with TRBD1 matching over 7 bases. The ends lost 7 bases at V and 0 bases at J; junction bases unmatched: 21. The CDR3 is 20 residues long. CDR1 and CDR2 from the germline V gene are MDHEN and SYDVKM. The DNA for the CDR3 is TGTGCCAGCATACAGACTCCGGGACAGATACAATCAAGCTCTGGAAACACCATATATTTT. This gives the protein CASIQTPGQIQSSSGNTIYF.